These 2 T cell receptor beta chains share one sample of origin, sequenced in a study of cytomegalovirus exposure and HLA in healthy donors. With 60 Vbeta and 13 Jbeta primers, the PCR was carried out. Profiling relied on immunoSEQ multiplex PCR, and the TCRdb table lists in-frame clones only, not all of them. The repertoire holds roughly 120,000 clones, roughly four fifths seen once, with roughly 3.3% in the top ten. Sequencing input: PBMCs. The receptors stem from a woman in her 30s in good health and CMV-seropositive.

The CDR3 DNA is TGTGCCACCAGCAGAGATTCAGTGGGGGGAACTAATGAAAAACTGTTTTTT. It translates to CATSRDSVGGTNEKLFF. The chain links TRBV15 to TRBJ1-4, with D perhaps TRBD1 (5 bases). The CDR3 runs to 17 residues. V was cut by 0 bases and J by 1 base, with 12 bases left in between. Germline-derived CDR1 and CDR2 are LNHNV and YYDKDF (reference sequence).

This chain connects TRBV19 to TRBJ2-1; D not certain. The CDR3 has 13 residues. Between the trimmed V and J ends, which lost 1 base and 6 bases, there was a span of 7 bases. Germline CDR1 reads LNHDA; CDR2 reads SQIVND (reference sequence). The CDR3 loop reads CASSIVAVNEQFF. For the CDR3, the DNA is TGTGCCAGTAGTATAGTGGCAGTCAATGAGCAGTTCTTC.